This TCR beta chain originates from a study of cytomegalovirus exposure and HLA in healthy donors. Losses at the gene ends were 1 base for V and 4 bases for J; bases not matched to a gene: 5. Germline assignment: CDR1 SGHNT and CDR2 YYREEE (reference sequence). This CDR3 has 15 amino acids. As for the donors, each was a healthy bone marrow donor. Vbeta (60) and Jbeta (13) primers were used in the PCR. The data were produced by immunoSEQ multiplex PCR, yet TCRdb's version contains in-frame clones alone and is incomplete. This sample has about 150,000 clones, with 60% to 85% found just once. This sequence joins TRBV5-4 and TRBJ2-5, with 9 bases fitting TRBD1. Sequencing input: PBMCs. The sequence came from a man aged 50 to 60 in good health and CMV-seropositive. In DNA, the CDR3 is TGTGCCAGCAGCTTGTGGACAGGGGTGTTAGAGACCCAGTACTTC. The encoded protein is CASSLWTGVLETQYF.